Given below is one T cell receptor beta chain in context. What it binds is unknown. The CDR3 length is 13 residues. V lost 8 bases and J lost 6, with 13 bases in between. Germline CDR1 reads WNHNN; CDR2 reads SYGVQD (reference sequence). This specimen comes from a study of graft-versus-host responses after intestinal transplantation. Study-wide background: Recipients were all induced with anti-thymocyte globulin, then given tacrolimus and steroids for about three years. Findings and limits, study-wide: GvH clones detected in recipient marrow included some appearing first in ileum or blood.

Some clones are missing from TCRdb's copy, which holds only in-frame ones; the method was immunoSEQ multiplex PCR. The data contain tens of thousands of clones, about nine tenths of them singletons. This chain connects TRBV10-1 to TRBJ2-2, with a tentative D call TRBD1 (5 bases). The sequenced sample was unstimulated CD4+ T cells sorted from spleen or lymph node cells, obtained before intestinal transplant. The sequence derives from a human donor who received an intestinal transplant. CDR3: CASAPDSSGELFF. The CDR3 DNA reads TGCGCCAGCGCGCCCGACAGTTCCGGGGAGCTGTTTTTT.